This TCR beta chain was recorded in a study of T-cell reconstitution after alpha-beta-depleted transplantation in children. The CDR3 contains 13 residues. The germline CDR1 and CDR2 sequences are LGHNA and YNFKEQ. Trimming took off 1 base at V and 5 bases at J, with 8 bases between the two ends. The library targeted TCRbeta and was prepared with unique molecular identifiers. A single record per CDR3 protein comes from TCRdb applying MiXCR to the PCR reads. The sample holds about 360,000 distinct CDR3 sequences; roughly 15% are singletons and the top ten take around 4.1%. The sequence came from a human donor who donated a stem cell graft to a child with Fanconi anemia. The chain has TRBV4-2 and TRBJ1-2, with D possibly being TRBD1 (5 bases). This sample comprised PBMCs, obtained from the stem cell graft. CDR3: CASSQVGDYGYTF. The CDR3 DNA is TGTGCCAGCAGCCAAGTAGGGGATTATGGCTACACCTTC.